These T cell receptor beta chains were read from a single sample in a study of T cell repertoires in cytomegalovirus infection. TCRdb recomputed calls from the reads with MiXCR, one row per CDR3 protein. The table lists about 530,000 distinct CDR3 sequences, 26% of them singletons. Sequences were obtained from PBMCs. These TCRs come from a human donor in good health (CMV status not recorded). Some clones in this sample may be carry-over from other donors' samples. Both conserved end residues are part of each CDR3. A D gene is named only where the DNA matches it firmly. Rows give clone size only sometimes, using once, few, many, or a class for an expanded clone.

>TRBJ1-2|14|NA|few|TRBV10-3
CAISEGTLFNGYTF
TGTGCCATCAGTGAGGGAACGCTCTTTAATGGCTACACCTTC
>TRBJ2-5|13|TRBD1|NA|TRBV19
CATRDRARETQYF
TGTGCCACCCGGGACAGGGCAAGAGAGACCCAGTACTTC
>TRBJ2-7|15|TRBD2|NA|TRBV7-2
CASSPGGSGVYEQYF
TGTGCCAGCAGCCCTGGAGGTAGCGGGGTATACGAGCAGTACTTC
>TRBJ1-4|16|TRBD1|few|TRBV4-1
CASSQGPGTGGEKLFF
TGCGCCAGCAGCCAAGGACCGGGGACAGGGGGCGAAAAACTGTTTTTT
>TRBJ2-7|16|NA|NA|TRBV6-2/TRBV6-3
CASSPIPIHLSYEQYF
TGTGCCAGCAGTCCCATCCCCATCCACCTCTCCTACGAGCAGTACTTC
>TRBJ1-4|17|NA|NA|TRBV7-4
CASSLAWNPSLDEKLFF
TGTGCCAGCAGCTTAGCGTGGAACCCCTCGCTGGATGAAAAACTGTTTTTT
>TRBJ2-7|14|NA|few|TRBV19
CASSTSFPSYEQYF
TGTGCCAGTAGTACTTCTTTCCCATCCTACGAGCAGTACTTC
>TRBJ2-1|15|TRBD2|NA|TRBV7-2
CASSLEWGGRDEQFF
TGTGCCAGCAGCTTAGAATGGGGCGGGAGGGATGAGCAGTTCTTC
>TRBJ2-1|16|NA|NA|TRBV24-1
CATSDFRSGSYNEQFF
TGTGCCACCAGTGATTTCAGGAGCGGCTCCTACAATGAGCAGTTCTTC
>TRBJ2-1|15|TRBD2|NA|TRBV6-1
CASASGTNSYNEQFF
TGTGCCAGCGCTAGCGGGACTAACTCCTACAATGAGCAGTTCTTC
>TRBJ1-2|15|TRBD1|few|TRBV6-5
CASSYSPGQGYGYTF
TGTGCCAGCAGTTACTCCCCGGGACAGGGGTATGGCTACACCTTC
>TRBJ2-3|14|NA|many|TRBV7-2
CASRARQDSDTQYF
TGTGCCAGCAGGGCCCGACAGGACTCAGATACGCAGTATTTT
>TRBJ2-6|14|TRBD1|few|TRBV7-9
CASSLGQGGNVLTF
TGTGCCAGCAGCTTAGGACAGGGGGGGAACGTCCTGACTTTC
>TRBJ1-4|17|NA|NA|TRBV7-2
CASSLASGGTTNEKLFF
TGTGCCAGCAGCTTAGCCTCCGGCGGGACAACTAATGAAAAACTGTTTTTT
>TRBJ2-3|15|NA|NA|TRBV5-1
CASSFGEAAGAAQYF
TGCGCCAGCAGCTTTGGGGAAGCGGCCGGGGCTGCGCAGTATTTT
>TRBJ2-5|14|NA|many|TRBV7-2
CASSIGPLGETQYF
TGTGCCAGCAGCATAGGACCTCTCGGAGAGACCCAGTACTTC
>TRBJ1-1|13|TRBD1|NA|TRBV6-2/TRBV6-3
CASSPGQGALAFF
TGTGCCAGCAGTCCTGGACAGGGGGCTCTAGCTTTCTTT
>TRBJ2-1|15|TRBD2|NA|TRBV6-5
CASRRGLAGFYEQFF
TGTGCCAGCAGGAGGGGACTAGCGGGATTTTATGAGCAGTTCTTC